The clone carrying this T cell receptor beta chain has a handful of counts. This entry belongs to a study of T-cell reconstitution after alpha-beta-depleted transplantation in children. The TCRbeta library incorporated unique molecular identifiers. TCRdb passed the PCR reads through MiXCR, listing each CDR3 protein once. The sample shows 490,000 or so distinct CDR3 sequences, about an eighth of them seen only once. The CDR3 totals 15 residues. The V gene lost 4 bases and the J gene lost 2 bases, with 13 bases spanning the gap. Germline CDR1 is SGHTA and CDR2 is FQGNSA. The TCR sequence derives from a human donor who donated a stem cell graft to a child with combined immunodeficiency. Specimen: PBMCs from the stem cell graft donor, collected from the stem cell graft. The chain recombines TRBV7-2 with TRBJ2-3; D is perhaps TRBD1 or TRBD2 (6 bases each). As DNA, the CDR3 is TGTGCCAGCAGCTCCCGGGGGCTGTACACAGATACGCAGTATTTT. The encoded protein is CASSSRGLYTDTQYF.